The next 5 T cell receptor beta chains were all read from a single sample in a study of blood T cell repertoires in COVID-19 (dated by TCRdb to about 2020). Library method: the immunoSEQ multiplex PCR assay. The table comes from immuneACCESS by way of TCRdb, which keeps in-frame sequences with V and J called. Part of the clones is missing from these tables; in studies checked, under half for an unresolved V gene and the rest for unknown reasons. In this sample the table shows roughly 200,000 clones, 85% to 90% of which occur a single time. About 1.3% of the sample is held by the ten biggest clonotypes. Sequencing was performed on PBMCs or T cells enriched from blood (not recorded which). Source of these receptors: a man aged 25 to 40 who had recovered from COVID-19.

The CDR3 here is CAWRAPGIAGNTIYF. CDR3 in DNA: TGTGCCTGGAGGGCTCCGGGAATAGCTGGAAACACCATATATTTT. This chain connects TRBV30 to TRBJ1-3; D unclear. The CDR3 totals 15 residues. CDR1 is GTSNPN and CDR2 is SVGIG in the germline V gene (reference sequence). Trimming removed 3 bases from V and 2 bases from J, with 14 bases in between.

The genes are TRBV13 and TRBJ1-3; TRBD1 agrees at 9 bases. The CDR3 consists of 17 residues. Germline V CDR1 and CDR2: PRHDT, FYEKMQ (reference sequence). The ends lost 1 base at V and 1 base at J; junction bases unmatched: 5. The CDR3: CASSLVGDRESGNTIYF. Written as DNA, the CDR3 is TGTGCCAGCAGCTTAGTTGGGGACAGGGAGTCTGGAAACACCATATATTTT.

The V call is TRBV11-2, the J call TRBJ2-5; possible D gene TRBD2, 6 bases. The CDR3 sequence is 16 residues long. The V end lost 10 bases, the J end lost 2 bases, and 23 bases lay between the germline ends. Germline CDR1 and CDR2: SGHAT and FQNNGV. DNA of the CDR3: TGTGCCACCGCGTGGGGGGTGGCCGGATTTCAAGAGACCCAGTACTTC. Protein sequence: CATAWGVAGFQETQYF.

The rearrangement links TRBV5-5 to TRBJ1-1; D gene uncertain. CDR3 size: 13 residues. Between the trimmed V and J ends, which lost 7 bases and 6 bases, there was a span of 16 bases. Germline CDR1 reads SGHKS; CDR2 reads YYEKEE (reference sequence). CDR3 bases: TGTGCCAGCGGAGGAACACGGGAGGCTGAAGCTTTCTTT. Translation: CASGGTREAEAFF.

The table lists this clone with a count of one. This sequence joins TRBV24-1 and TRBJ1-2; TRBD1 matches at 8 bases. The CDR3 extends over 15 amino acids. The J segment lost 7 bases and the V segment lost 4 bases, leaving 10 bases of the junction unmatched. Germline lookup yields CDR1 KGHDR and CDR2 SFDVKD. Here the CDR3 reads CATSDSTTGVGGYTF. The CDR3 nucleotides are TGTGCCACCAGTGACTCAACGACAGGGGTGGGTGGCTACACCTTC.